Listed below are T cell receptor beta chains from one sample, sequenced in a study of STAT3 mutations in large granular lymphocyte leukemia. This table comes from immunoSEQ multiplex PCR, and its TCRdb copy is limited to in-frame clones, with some not included. Here the sample spans a few thousand clones, about half being singletons. The source material was peripheral blood mononuclear cells. The origin of the receptors is a man aged 55 to 70 with T-cell large granular lymphocyte leukemia. Some clones in this sample may be carry-over from other donors' samples. The CDR3 runs from the conserved cysteine through the conserved F or W. A D gene is named only where the DNA matches it firmly. Size is stated for part of the rows, as once, few or many counts, or as a class when the clone is expanded.

v_gene: TRBV29-1
d_gene: -
j_gene: TRBJ2-1
abundance: -
CDR3aa: CSVGLGEVEQFF
CDR3nt: TGCAGCGTTGGTCTGGGGGAGGTTGAGCAGTTCTTC

v_gene: TRBV5-4
d_gene: -
j_gene: TRBJ2-5
abundance: few
CDR3aa: CASSLGSGGYQETQYF
CDR3nt: TGTGCCAGCAGCTTGGGGTCCGGAGGGTACCAAGAGACCCAGTACTTC

v_gene: TRBV5-4
d_gene: -
j_gene: TRBJ2-4
abundance: -
CDR3aa: CASSSEDIQYF
CDR3nt: TGTGCCAGCAGCTCCGAGGACATTCAGTACTTC

v_gene: TRBV18
d_gene: -
j_gene: TRBJ1-6
abundance: -
CDR3aa: CASSPPSYNSPLHF
CDR3nt: TGTGCCAGCTCACCACCCTCCTATAATTCACCCCTCCACTTT

v_gene: TRBV18
d_gene: TRBD2
j_gene: TRBJ2-3
abundance: once
CDR3aa: CASSPNSGRTDTQYF
CDR3nt: TGTGCCAGCTCACCTAATAGCGGGAGGACAGATACGCAGTATTTT

v_gene: TRBV13
d_gene: -
j_gene: TRBJ2-3
abundance: -
CDR3aa: CASSFYQGGTDTQYF
CDR3nt: TGTGCCAGCAGCTTTTACCAAGGAGGCACAGATACGCAGTATTTT

v_gene: TRBV30
d_gene: -
j_gene: TRBJ2-7
abundance: -
CDR3aa: CAWSGGGRPYF
CDR3nt: TGTGCCTGGAGTGGGGGCGGGCGGCCGTACTTC

v_gene: TRBV5-6
d_gene: -
j_gene: TRBJ2-1
abundance: few
CDR3aa: CASSLAPNEQFF
CDR3nt: TGTGCCAGCAGCTTGGCACCCAATGAGCAGTTCTTC

v_gene: TRBV5-1
d_gene: -
j_gene: TRBJ2-1
abundance: -
CDR3aa: CASSLASYNEQFF
CDR3nt: TGCGCCAGCAGCTTGGCTAGCTACAATGAGCAGTTCTTC

v_gene: TRBV30
d_gene: -
j_gene: TRBJ1-6
abundance: few
CDR3aa: CAWSLTDNSPLHF
CDR3nt: TGTGCCTGGAGTTTGACAGATAATTCACCCCTCCACTTT

v_gene: TRBV4-2
d_gene: -
j_gene: TRBJ1-2
abundance: few
CDR3aa: CASSQVQGTRGYTF
CDR3nt: TGTGCCAGCAGCCAAGTACAGGGAACGCGGGGCTACACCTTC

v_gene: TRBV29-1
d_gene: -
j_gene: TRBJ2-7
abundance: -
CDR3aa: CSVEASRYEQYF
CDR3nt: TGCAGCGTTGAAGCCAGTAGGTACGAGCAGTACTTC

v_gene: TRBV5-1
d_gene: -
j_gene: TRBJ2-7
abundance: -
CDR3aa: CASSLLGSHEQYF
CDR3nt: TGCGCCAGCAGCTTGTTAGGGAGCCACGAGCAGTACTTC

v_gene: TRBV30
d_gene: -
j_gene: TRBJ2-2
abundance: -
CDR3aa: CAWSLHTSPGELFF
CDR3nt: TGTGCCTGGAGTCTCCACACATCTCCCGGGGAGCTGTTTTTT

v_gene: TRBV27
d_gene: TRBD1
j_gene: TRBJ1-2
abundance: -
CDR3aa: CASSPQTGEANYGYTF
CDR3nt: TGTGCCAGCAGTCCTCAGACAGGGGAGGCTAACTATGGCTACACCTTC

v_gene: TRBV18
d_gene: -
j_gene: TRBJ1-2
abundance: few
CDR3aa: CASSREANYGYTF
CDR3nt: TGTGCCAGCTCACGGGAGGCTAACTATGGCTACACCTTC

v_gene: TRBV30
d_gene: -
j_gene: TRBJ2-2
abundance: -
CDR3aa: CAWRAHSDGELFF
CDR3nt: TGTGCCTGGAGGGCCCACAGTGACGGGGAGCTGTTTTTT

v_gene: TRBV5-1
d_gene: -
j_gene: TRBJ1-4
abundance: once
CDR3aa: CASSLGQGDEKLFF
CDR3nt: TGCGCCAGCAGCTTGGGGCAGGGAGATGAAAAACTGTTTTTT

v_gene: TRBV7-9
d_gene: -
j_gene: TRBJ1-5
abundance: few
CDR3aa: CASSPSQGRNQPQHF
CDR3nt: TGTGCCAGCAGCCCGAGTCAGGGCCGCAATCAGCCCCAGCATTTT

v_gene: TRBV18
d_gene: TRBD1
j_gene: TRBJ1-2
abundance: few
CDR3aa: CASSPQTGTGYGYTF
CDR3nt: TGTGCCAGCTCACCACAAACCGGGACAGGCTATGGCTACACCTTC

v_gene: TRBV6-5
d_gene: -
j_gene: TRBJ1-2
abundance: -
CDR3aa: CASKTGTNYGYTF
CDR3nt: TGTGCCAGCAAAACAGGGACCAACTATGGCTACACCTTC

v_gene: TRBV15
d_gene: -
j_gene: TRBJ1-1
abundance: few
CDR3aa: CATSRGVGTNTEAFF
CDR3nt: TGTGCCACCAGCAGAGGAGTTGGGACAAACACTGAAGCTTTCTTT

v_gene: TRBV7-9
d_gene: -
j_gene: TRBJ1-2
abundance: -
CDR3aa: CASSLGRLDGYTF
CDR3nt: TGTGCCAGCAGCTTAGGCCGATTGGATGGCTACACCTTC

v_gene: TRBV29-1
d_gene: -
j_gene: TRBJ1-1
abundance: -
CDR3aa: CSGRGREGAFF
CDR3nt: TGCAGCGGAAGGGGAAGAGAAGGAGCTTTCTTT

v_gene: TRBV30
d_gene: -
j_gene: TRBJ2-6
abundance: once
CDR3aa: CAWSSGANVLTF
CDR3nt: TGTGCCTGGAGCTCCGGGGCCAACGTCCTGACTTTC

v_gene: TRBV7-9
d_gene: TRBD2
j_gene: TRBJ2-3
abundance: -
CDR3aa: CASSLLSGGSTDTQYF
CDR3nt: TGTGCCAGCAGCTTATTGAGCGGGGGGAGCACAGATACGCAGTATTTT

v_gene: TRBV7-9
d_gene: -
j_gene: TRBJ2-3
abundance: -
CDR3aa: CASSLAGPDTQYF
CDR3nt: TGTGCCAGCAGCTTAGCGGGGCCAGATACGCAGTATTTT

v_gene: TRBV5-1
d_gene: -
j_gene: TRBJ2-1
abundance: -
CDR3aa: CASSLIWGHNEQFF
CDR3nt: TGCGCCAGCAGCTTGATTTGGGGCCACAATGAGCAGTTCTTC

v_gene: TRBV18
d_gene: -
j_gene: TRBJ2-6
abundance: medium-sized
CDR3aa: CASSEFGANVLTF
CDR3nt: TGTGCCAGCTCTGAATTTGGGGCCAACGTCCTGACTTTC

v_gene: TRBV27
d_gene: -
j_gene: TRBJ2-5
abundance: -
CDR3aa: CASSFAKAGESETQYF
CDR3nt: TGTGCCAGCAGTTTCGCGAAGGCAGGGGAGTCGGAGACCCAGTACTTC

v_gene: TRBV7-8
d_gene: -
j_gene: TRBJ1-4
abundance: -
CDR3aa: CASSKETTNEKLFF
CDR3nt: TGTGCCAGCAGCAAAGAGACTACTAATGAAAAACTGTTTTTT

v_gene: TRBV7-2
d_gene: -
j_gene: TRBJ1-4
abundance: -
CDR3aa: CASSLDARKLFF
CDR3nt: TGTGCCAGCAGCTTAGATGCCAGAAAACTGTTTTTT

v_gene: TRBV5-1
d_gene: -
j_gene: TRBJ2-7
abundance: once
CDR3aa: CASSKSPVEEQYF
CDR3nt: TGCGCCAGCAGCAAAAGCCCTGTTGAGGAGCAGTACTTC

v_gene: TRBV4-3
d_gene: TRBD2
j_gene: TRBJ2-1
abundance: -
CDR3aa: CASSQELADGAFF
CDR3nt: TGCGCCAGCAGCCAAGAACTAGCGGACGGGGCGTTCTTC

v_gene: TRBV2
d_gene: -
j_gene: TRBJ1-1
abundance: -
CDR3aa: CASSEVIGGGNTEAFF
CDR3nt: TGTGCCAGCAGTGAAGTTATCGGAGGGGGGAACACTGAAGCTTTCTTT

v_gene: TRBV29-1
d_gene: TRBD2
j_gene: TRBJ2-5
abundance: -
CDR3aa: CSARLAGVGETQYF
CDR3nt: TGCAGCGCGAGACTAGCGGGAGTCGGCGAGACCCAGTACTTC

v_gene: TRBV5-1
d_gene: -
j_gene: TRBJ2-3
abundance: few
CDR3aa: CASSLATAGPRNTDTQYF
CDR3nt: TGCGCCAGCAGCTTGGCCACGGCCGGGCCCCGTAACACAGATACGCAGTATTTT

v_gene: TRBV5-1
d_gene: -
j_gene: TRBJ2-7
abundance: few
CDR3aa: CASSSSSYEQYF
CDR3nt: TGCGCCAGCAGCTCTAGCAGCTACGAGCAGTACTTC

v_gene: TRBV5-3
d_gene: -
j_gene: TRBJ1-3
abundance: -
CDR3aa: CATTRGPSGNTIYF
CDR3nt: TGTGCCACAACCAGAGGGCCCTCTGGAAACACCATATATTTT

v_gene: TRBV5-6
d_gene: TRBD2
j_gene: TRBJ2-7
abundance: few
CDR3aa: CASSPREGKSYEQYF
CDR3nt: TGTGCCAGCAGCCCTAGGGAGGGGAAATCCTACGAGCAGTACTTC

v_gene: TRBV5-4
d_gene: -
j_gene: TRBJ1-2
abundance: -
CDR3aa: CASSPQGGDYGYTF
CDR3nt: TGTGCCAGCAGCCCACAGGGTGGGGACTATGGCTACACCTTC

v_gene: TRBV5-4
d_gene: -
j_gene: TRBJ1-2
abundance: medium-sized
CDR3aa: CASSSGADSSYGYTF
CDR3nt: TGTGCCAGCAGCTCCGGGGCAGACTCGTCCTATGGCTACACCTTC

v_gene: TRBV30
d_gene: TRBD1
j_gene: TRBJ1-2
abundance: few
CDR3aa: CAWAQGADYGYTF
CDR3nt: TGTGCCTGGGCACAGGGGGCAGACTATGGCTACACCTTC

v_gene: TRBV10-3
d_gene: -
j_gene: TRBJ1-2
abundance: -
CDR3aa: CAISEGQNYGYTF
CDR3nt: TGTGCCATCAGTGAGGGACAGAACTATGGCTACACCTTC

v_gene: TRBV30
d_gene: TRBD1
j_gene: TRBJ2-7
abundance: -
CDR3aa: CASTGESYEQYF
CDR3nt: TGTGCCTCGACAGGGGAGTCCTACGAGCAGTACTTC

v_gene: TRBV5-1
d_gene: TRBD2
j_gene: TRBJ2-1
abundance: -
CDR3aa: CASSPGLVSSYNEQFF
CDR3nt: TGCGCCAGCAGCCCCGGACTAGTTAGCTCCTACAATGAGCAGTTCTTC

v_gene: TRBV4-1
d_gene: -
j_gene: TRBJ2-7
abundance: -
CDR3aa: CASSQDREVPREQYF
CDR3nt: TGCGCCAGCAGCCAAGACAGGGAAGTACCTCGTGAGCAGTACTTC

v_gene: TRBV9
d_gene: TRBD1
j_gene: TRBJ2-2
abundance: -
CDR3aa: CASSDTTGAPNTGELFF
CDR3nt: TGTGCCAGCAGCGATACGACAGGGGCCCCGAACACCGGGGAGCTGTTTTTT

v_gene: TRBV15
d_gene: TRBD1
j_gene: TRBJ1-2
abundance: -
CDR3aa: CATSRETGGTYGYTF
CDR3nt: TGTGCCACCAGCAGAGAGACAGGGGGGACCTATGGCTACACCTTC

v_gene: TRBV5-4
d_gene: TRBD1
j_gene: TRBJ1-1
abundance: -
CDR3aa: CASSMWTGVLKAFF
CDR3nt: TGTGCCAGCAGCATGTGGACAGGGGTATTAAAAGCTTTCTTT

v_gene: TRBV5-1
d_gene: TRBD1
j_gene: TRBJ2-5
abundance: once
CDR3aa: CASSRDSNQETQYF
CDR3nt: TGCGCCAGCAGCCGGGACAGTAACCAAGAGACCCAGTACTTC

v_gene: TRBV15
d_gene: -
j_gene: TRBJ1-5
abundance: -
CDR3aa: CATSRDSTGRHF
CDR3nt: TGTGCCACCAGCAGAGATTCTACAGGGAGGCATTTT

v_gene: TRBV5-1
d_gene: TRBD1
j_gene: TRBJ2-3
abundance: -
CDR3aa: CASSLGNRGRPDTQYF
CDR3nt: TGCGCCAGCAGCTTGGGGAACAGGGGGAGACCAGATACGCAGTATTTT

v_gene: TRBV29-1
d_gene: -
j_gene: TRBJ2-5
abundance: few
CDR3aa: CSVEQRETQYF
CDR3nt: TGCAGCGTTGAACAGAGAGAGACCCAGTACTTC

v_gene: TRBV5-1
d_gene: -
j_gene: TRBJ2-7
abundance: -
CDR3aa: CASSLGYGYEQYF
CDR3nt: TGCGCCAGCAGCTTGGGCTACGGCTACGAGCAGTACTTC

v_gene: TRBV6-5
d_gene: -
j_gene: TRBJ1-2
abundance: few
CDR3aa: CASSKPGANYGYTF
CDR3nt: TGTGCCAGCAGTAAACCGGGAGCTAACTATGGCTACACCTTC